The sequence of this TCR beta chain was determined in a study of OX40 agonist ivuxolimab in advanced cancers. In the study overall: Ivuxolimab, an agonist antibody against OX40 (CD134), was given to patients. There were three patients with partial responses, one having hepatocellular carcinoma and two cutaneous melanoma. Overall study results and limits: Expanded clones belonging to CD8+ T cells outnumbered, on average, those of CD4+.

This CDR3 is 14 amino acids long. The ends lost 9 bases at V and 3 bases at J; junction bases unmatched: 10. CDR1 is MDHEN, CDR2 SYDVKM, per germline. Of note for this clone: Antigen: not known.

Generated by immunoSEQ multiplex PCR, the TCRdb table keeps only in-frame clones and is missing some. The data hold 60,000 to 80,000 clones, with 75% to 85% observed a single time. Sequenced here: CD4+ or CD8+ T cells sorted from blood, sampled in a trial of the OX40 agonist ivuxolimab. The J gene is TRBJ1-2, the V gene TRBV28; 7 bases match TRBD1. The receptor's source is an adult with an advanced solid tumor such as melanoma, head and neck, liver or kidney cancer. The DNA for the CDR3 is TGTGCCAGTCACACAGGGGAGGGGGACTATGGCTACACCTTC. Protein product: CASHTGEGDYGYTF.